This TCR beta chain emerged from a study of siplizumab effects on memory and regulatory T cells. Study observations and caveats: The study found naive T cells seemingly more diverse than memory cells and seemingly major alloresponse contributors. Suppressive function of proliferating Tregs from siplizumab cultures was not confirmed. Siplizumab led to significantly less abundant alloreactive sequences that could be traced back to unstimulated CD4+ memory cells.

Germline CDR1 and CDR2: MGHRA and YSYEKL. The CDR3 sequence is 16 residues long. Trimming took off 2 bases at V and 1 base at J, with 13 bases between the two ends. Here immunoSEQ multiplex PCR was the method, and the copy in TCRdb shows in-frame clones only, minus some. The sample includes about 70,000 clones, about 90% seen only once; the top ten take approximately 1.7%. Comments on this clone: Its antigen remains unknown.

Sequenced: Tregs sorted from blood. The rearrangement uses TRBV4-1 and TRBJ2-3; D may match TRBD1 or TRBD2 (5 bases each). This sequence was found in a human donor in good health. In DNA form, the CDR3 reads TGCGCCAGCAGCCAAATGGGGCAGGGAGGCACAGATACGCAGTATTTT. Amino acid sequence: CASSQMGQGGTDTQYF.